One and the same sample provided the 10 T cell receptor beta chains below, sequenced in a study of T cell responses to AZD1222 COVID-19 vaccine. Sequencing was performed with immunoSEQ multiplex PCR; in TCRdb, only in-frame clones are kept and a portion is missing. The repertoire includes tens of thousands of clones, 81% of them detected once, and 20% to 30% sits in the top ten. The input for sequencing was peripheral blood, taken 28 days after the second AZD1222 dose. These receptors all stem from an adult who received the AZD1222 COVID-19 vaccine.

The chain combines TRBV5-1 with TRBJ1-5, with D unresolved. This CDR3 region has 15 residues. Germline CDR1 SGHRS, CDR2 YFSETQ. V gave up 0 bases and J gave up 8 bases, with 15 bases separating them. The CDR3 DNA reads TGCGCCAGCAGCTTGGGGGGATACAGTTCGGAGCCCCAGCATTTT. Translated: CASSLGGYSSEPQHF.

The V gene is TRBV6-5, the J gene TRBJ1-5, with TRBD1 matching over 11 bases. Trimming cost V 10 bases and J 1 base; bases outside gene matches: 3. The CDR3 runs 14 residues. Looked up from germline, CDR1 is MNHEY and CDR2 is SVGAGI. CDR3 in DNA: TGTGCCATAAGGACAGGGGGCAGCAATCAGCCCCAGCATTTT. This sequence encodes CAIRTGGSNQPQHF.

This chain joins TRBV6-5 and TRBJ1-1; tentative D call: TRBD1 (5 bases). Trimming took 4 bases from V and 1 from J, leaving 7 bases between them. Germline values: CDR1 MNHEY, CDR2 SVGAGI. The CDR3 totals 13 residues. The CDR3 is CASSSGGNTEAFF. Here the CDR3 DNA reads TGTGCCAGCAGTTCCGGGGGGAACACTGAAGCTTTCTTT.

V is TRBV5-1 and J is TRBJ2-7; TRBD2 agrees at 12 bases. V was pared by 3 bases and J by 7 bases, with 5 bases of the junction left unmatched. This CDR3 is built from 14 residues. The germline CDR1 and CDR2 sequences are SGHRS and YFSETQ. The CDR3 is CASSSGLAGREQYF. In DNA form, the CDR3 reads TGCGCCAGCAGCTCTGGACTAGCGGGACGGGAGCAGTACTTC.

The chain carries TRBV6-2 or TRBV6-3 and TRBJ2-1; 10 bases line up with TRBD2. The V gene end was trimmed by 6 bases and the J gene end by 5 bases; junction bases not matched to a gene: 7. CDR1 is MNHEY, CDR2 SVGEGT, per germline. The CDR3 sequence is 15 residues long. This chain's CDR3 is CASRPSGSRNNEQFF. In DNA, the CDR3 is TGTGCCAGCAGGCCTAGCGGGAGTCGCAACAATGAGCAGTTCTTC.

J is TRBJ2-1 and V is TRBV29-1, with 10 nucleotides matching TRBD1. Germline V gene sequence: CDR1 SQVTM, CDR2 ANQGSEA. This CDR3 region has 16 residues. Unmatched junction bases numbered 6, after V lost 0 bases and J lost 4 bases. The CDR3, as DNA: TGCAGCGTTGAAGAACCTGGGACAGGGGAATACAATGAGCAGTTCTTC. Translating it yields CSVEEPGTGEYNEQFF.

This chain joins TRBV9 and TRBJ1-2; D is unclear. The germline gives CDR1 SGDLS, CDR2 YYNGEE. The CDR3 is made up of 15 amino acids. Between the trimmed V and J ends, which lost 3 bases and 1 base, there was a span of 13 bases. The CDR3 DNA reads TGTGCCAGCAGCGGACTTAGACAAATTAACTATGGCTACACCTTC. Translated: CASSGLRQINYGYTF.

The chain has TRBV30 and TRBJ2-2; 7 bases agree with TRBD1. CDR1 is GTSNPN, CDR2 SVGIG, per germline (reference sequence). The CDR3 is 13 residues long. CDR3 in amino acids: CGLDRLNTGELFF. DNA for the CDR3: TGTGGGTTGGACAGGTTGAACACCGGGGAGCTGTTTTTT.

V is TRBV5-4 and J is TRBJ2-2; 14 positions agree with TRBD2. The V and J ends lost 4 bases and 7 bases, in that order; junction bases with no gene match: 9. CDR1 and CDR2 from the germline V gene are SGHNT and YYREEE (reference sequence). The CDR3 runs 17 residues. The CDR3 reads CASSPGTSGSRGGELFF. The CDR3 nucleotides read TGTGCCAGCAGCCCTGGGACTAGCGGGAGTCGAGGCGGGGAGCTGTTTTTT.

This clone was observed a single time. The V and J genes are TRBV11-2 and TRBJ2-1, with D unresolved. The V end was cut by 5 bases, the J end by 4 bases, with 9 bases between. This CDR3 has 13 residues. The germline V gene has CDR1 SGHAT and CDR2 FQNNGV. For the CDR3, the DNA is TGTGCCAGCAGCCTCACCTTATACAATGAGCAGTTCTTC. As protein: CASSLTLYNEQFF.